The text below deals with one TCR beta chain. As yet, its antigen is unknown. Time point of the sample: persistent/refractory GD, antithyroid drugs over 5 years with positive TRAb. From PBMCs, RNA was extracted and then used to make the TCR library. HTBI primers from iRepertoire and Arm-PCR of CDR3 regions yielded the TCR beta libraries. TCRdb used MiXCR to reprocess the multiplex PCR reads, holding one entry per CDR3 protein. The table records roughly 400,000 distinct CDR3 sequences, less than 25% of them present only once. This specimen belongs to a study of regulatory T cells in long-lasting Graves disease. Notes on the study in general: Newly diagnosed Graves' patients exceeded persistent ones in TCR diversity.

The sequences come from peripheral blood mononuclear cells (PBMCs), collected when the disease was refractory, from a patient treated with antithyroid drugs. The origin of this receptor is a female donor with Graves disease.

CDR3 sequence (DNA): TGTGCCAGCAACCGTCGGCGGGAGAGTCAGCAGTTCTTC. As protein: CASNRRRESQQFF. J is TRBJ2-1 and V is TRBV7-9; 7 bases align to TRBD2. The J segment lost 11 bases and the V segment lost 7 bases, leaving 11 bases of the junction unmatched. Germline V gives CDR1 SEHNR, CDR2 FQNEAQ (reference sequence). The CDR3 covers 13 residues. Drawing the rest from reference TRBV7-9 and TRBJ2-1, the complete variable domain is DTGVSQNPRHKITKRGQNVTFRCDPISEHNRLYWYRQTLGQGPEFLTYFQNEAQLEKSRLLSDRFSAERPKGSFSTLEIQRTEQGDSAMYLCASNRRRESQQFFGPGTRLTVL.